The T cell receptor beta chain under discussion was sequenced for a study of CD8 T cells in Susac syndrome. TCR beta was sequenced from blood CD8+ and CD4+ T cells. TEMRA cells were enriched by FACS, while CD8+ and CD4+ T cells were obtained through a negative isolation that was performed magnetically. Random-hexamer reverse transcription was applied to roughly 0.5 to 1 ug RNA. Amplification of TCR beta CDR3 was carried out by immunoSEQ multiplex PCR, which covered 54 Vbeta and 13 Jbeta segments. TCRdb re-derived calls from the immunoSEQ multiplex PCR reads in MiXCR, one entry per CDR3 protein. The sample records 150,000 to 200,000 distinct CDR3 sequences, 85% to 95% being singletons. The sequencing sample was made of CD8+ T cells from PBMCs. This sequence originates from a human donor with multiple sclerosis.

The CDR3 spells CASSSGTTSNDEQFF. The CDR3 DNA follows: TGTGCCAGCAGCTCCGGGACCACTTCTAACGATGAGCAGTTCTTC. The rearrangement uses TRBV7-9 and TRBJ2-1; D possibly uses TRBD1 or TRBD2 (5 bases each). Germline lookup yields CDR1 SEHNR and CDR2 FQNEAQ (reference sequence). Trimming left V 4 bases short and J 8 bases short, with 18 bases between. This CDR3 has 15 amino acids. Full variable domain (outside the CDR3, taken from reference TRBV7-9 and TRBJ2-1): DTGVSQNPRHKITKRGQNVTFRCDPISEHNRLYWYRQTLGQGPEFLTYFQNEAQLEKSRLLSDRFSAERPKGSFSTLEIQRTEQGDSAMYLCASSSGTTSNDEQFFGPGTRLTVL.